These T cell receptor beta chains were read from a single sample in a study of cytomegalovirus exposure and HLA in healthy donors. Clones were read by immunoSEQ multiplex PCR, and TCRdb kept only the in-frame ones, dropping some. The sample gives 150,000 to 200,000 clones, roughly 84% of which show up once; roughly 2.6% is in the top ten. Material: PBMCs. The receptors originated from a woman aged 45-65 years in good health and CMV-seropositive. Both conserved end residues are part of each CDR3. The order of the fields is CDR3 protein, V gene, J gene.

CASSPGQKNTEAFF	TRBV4-2	TRBJ1-1
CASSLTDVNSPLHF	TRBV10-2	TRBJ1-6
CASSQDGTGGYEQYF	TRBV5-1	TRBJ2-7
CASSLGLGRRAPSYEQYF	TRBV13	TRBJ2-7
CASRGQGADEAFF	TRBV6-5	TRBJ1-1
CASSTATNSPLHF	TRBV6-1	TRBJ1-6
CASSPDSYGYTF	TRBV7-9	TRBJ1-2
CASSLTRAQETQYF	TRBV7-2	TRBJ2-5
CASTEGQGMSQPQHF	TRBV6-5	TRBJ1-5
CASTPGGSNYGYTF	TRBV19	TRBJ1-2
CAWSRTGPNNEQFF	TRBV30	TRBJ2-1
CASTYFRGGNYGYTF	TRBV6-5	TRBJ1-2
CASSRRTGGGTGELFF	TRBV7-9	TRBJ2-2
CASSLSLWANVLTF	TRBV23-1	TRBJ2-6
CASSLSLAGPRKYF	TRBV7-6	TRBJ2-3
CASSQEYGGGAIYEQYF	TRBV4-3	TRBJ2-7
CASSEGLLAGGLTQYF	TRBV6-1	TRBJ2-3
CASSIVTGDREDTGELFF	TRBV19	TRBJ2-2
CASSQFADRGLNEQYF	TRBV16	TRBJ2-7
CASSPRTGKGGTEAFF	TRBV7-2	TRBJ1-1
CASSVTAGDYEQYF	TRBV7-9	TRBJ2-7
CASSSTGGRETQYF	TRBV5-6	TRBJ2-5
CASSLERDRQPQHF	TRBV7-2	TRBJ1-5
CASGPGQGGPQPQHF	TRBV6-1	TRBJ1-5
CASSGGQGRNTIYF	TRBV2	TRBJ1-3
CASSLDRVGTEAFF	TRBV11-2	TRBJ1-1
CASRGQGSYEQYF	TRBV6-5	TRBJ2-7
CASSPAAEQFF	TRBV7-9	TRBJ2-1
CASSLEELKGNIQYF	TRBV28	TRBJ2-4
CASSNGVEVLFNYGYTF	TRBV21-1	TRBJ1-2
CASSRPDRVPGETQYF	TRBV6-6	TRBJ2-5
CATSRDGREQYF	TRBV15	TRBJ2-7
CASSLDTYQPQHF	TRBV28	TRBJ1-5
CASRESNLDEQYF	TRBV4-1	TRBJ2-7
CASSKGRRGRAYEQYF	TRBV21-1	TRBJ2-7
CAWSDSTSGGASGELFF	TRBV30	TRBJ2-2
CASGTGSSYEQYF	TRBV28	TRBJ2-7
CASSFSGEPGNTIYF	TRBV5-4	TRBJ1-3
CASSFGGSNQPQHF	TRBV28	TRBJ1-5